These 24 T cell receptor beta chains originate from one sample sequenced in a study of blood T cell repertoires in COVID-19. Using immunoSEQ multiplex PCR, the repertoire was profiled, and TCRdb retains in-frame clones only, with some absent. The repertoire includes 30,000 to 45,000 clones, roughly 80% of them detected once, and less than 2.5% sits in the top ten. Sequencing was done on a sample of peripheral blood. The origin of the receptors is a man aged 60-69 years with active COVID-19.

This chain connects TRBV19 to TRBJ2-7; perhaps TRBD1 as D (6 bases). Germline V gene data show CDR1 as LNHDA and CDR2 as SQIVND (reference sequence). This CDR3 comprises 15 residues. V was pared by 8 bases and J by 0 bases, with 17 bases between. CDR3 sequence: CASRTQGLSSYEQYF. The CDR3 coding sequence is TGTGCCAGTCGAACACAGGGCCTGAGCTCCTACGAGCAGTACTTC.

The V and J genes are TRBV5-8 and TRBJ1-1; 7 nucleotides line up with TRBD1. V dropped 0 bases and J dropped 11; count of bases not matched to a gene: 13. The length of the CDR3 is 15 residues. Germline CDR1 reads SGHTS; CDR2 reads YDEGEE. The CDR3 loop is CASSLVQGGFDTAFF. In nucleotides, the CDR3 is TGTGCCAGCAGCTTGGTGCAGGGGGGATTCGATACGGCTTTCTTT.

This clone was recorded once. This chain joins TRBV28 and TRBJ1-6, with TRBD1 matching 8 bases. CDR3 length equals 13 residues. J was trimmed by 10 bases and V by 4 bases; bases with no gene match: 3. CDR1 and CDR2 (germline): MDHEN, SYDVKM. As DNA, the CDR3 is TGTGCCAGCAGTTCAGGACAGGGATCACCCCTCCACTTT. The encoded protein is CASSSGQGSPLHF.

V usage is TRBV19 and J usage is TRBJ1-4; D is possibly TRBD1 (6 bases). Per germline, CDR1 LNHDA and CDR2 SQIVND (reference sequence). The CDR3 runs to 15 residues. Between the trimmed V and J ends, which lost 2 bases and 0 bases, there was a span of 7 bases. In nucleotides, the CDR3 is TGTGCCAGTAGTATACAGGGGACAACTAATGAAAAACTGTTTTTT. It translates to CASSIQGTTNEKLFF.

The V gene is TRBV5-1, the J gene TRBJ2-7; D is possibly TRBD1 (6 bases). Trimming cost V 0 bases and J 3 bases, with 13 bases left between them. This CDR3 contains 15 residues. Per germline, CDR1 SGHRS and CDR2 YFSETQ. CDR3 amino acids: CASSLGQGPNYEQYF. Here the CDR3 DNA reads TGCGCCAGCAGCTTGGGCCAGGGGCCGAACTACGAGCAGTACTTC.

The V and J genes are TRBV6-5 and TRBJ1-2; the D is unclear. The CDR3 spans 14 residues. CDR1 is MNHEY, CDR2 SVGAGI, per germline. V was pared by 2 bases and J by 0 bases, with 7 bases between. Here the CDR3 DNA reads TGTGCCAGCAGTTACAGCCCAACTAACTATGGCTACACCTTC. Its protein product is CASSYSPTNYGYTF.

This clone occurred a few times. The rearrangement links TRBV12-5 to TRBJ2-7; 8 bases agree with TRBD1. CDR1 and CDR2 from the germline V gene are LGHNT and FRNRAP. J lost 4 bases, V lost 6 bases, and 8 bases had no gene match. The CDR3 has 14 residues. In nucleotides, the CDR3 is TGTGCTAGTGGCCCAGGACAGGGCTTTTACGAGCAGTACTTC. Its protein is CASGPGQGFYEQYF.

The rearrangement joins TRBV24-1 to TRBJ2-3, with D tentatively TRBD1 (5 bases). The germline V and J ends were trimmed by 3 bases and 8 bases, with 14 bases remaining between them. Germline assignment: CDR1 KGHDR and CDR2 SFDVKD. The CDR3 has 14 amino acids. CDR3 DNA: TGTGCCACCAGTGATCCCATTCAGGGTGGTACGCAGTATTTT. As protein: CATSDPIQGGTQYF.

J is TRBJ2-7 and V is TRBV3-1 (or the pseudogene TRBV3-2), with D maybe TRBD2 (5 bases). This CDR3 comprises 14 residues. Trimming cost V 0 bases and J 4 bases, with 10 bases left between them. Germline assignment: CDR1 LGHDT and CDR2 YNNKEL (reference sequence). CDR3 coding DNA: TGTGCCAGCAGCCAAGAACTAGGGCCGTACGAGCAGTACTTC. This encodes CASSQELGPYEQYF.

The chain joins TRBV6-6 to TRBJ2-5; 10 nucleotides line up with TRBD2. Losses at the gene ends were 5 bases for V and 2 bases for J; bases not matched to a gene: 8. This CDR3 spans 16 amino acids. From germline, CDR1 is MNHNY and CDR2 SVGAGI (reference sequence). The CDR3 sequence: CASSRGSGGSQETQYF. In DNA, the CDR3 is TGTGCCAGCAGTCGCGGTAGCGGGGGGAGTCAAGAGACCCAGTACTTC.

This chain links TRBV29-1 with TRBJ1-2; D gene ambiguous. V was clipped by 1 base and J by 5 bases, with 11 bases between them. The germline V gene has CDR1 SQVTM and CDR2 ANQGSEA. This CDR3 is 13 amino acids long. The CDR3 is CSVEGGGKYGYTF. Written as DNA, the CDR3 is TGCAGCGTTGAAGGGGGAGGCAAGTATGGCTACACCTTC.

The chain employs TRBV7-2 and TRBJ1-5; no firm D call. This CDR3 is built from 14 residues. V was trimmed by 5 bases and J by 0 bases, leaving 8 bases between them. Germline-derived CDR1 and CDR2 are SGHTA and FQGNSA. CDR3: CASSGQASNQPQHF. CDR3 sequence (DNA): TGTGCCAGCAGCGGGCAGGCTAGCAATCAGCCCCAGCATTTT.

The CDR3 sequence is CAWKTAGAVGVEQFF. Written as DNA, the CDR3 is TGTGCCTGGAAGACGGCGGGAGCTGTTGGAGTCGAGCAGTTCTTC. The chain uses TRBV30 and TRBJ2-1; TRBD2 matches at 7 bases. Germline CDR1 reads GTSNPN; CDR2 reads SVGIG (reference sequence). The CDR3 covers 15 residues. Trimming took 4 bases from V and 10 from J; bases not matched to a gene: 16.

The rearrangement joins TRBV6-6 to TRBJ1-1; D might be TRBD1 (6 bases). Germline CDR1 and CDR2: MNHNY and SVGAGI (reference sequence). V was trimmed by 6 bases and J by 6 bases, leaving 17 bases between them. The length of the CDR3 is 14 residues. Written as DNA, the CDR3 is TGTGCCAGCAGCTCGGGAGGGGGAATGGCTGAAGCTTTCTTT. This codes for CASSSGGGMAEAFF.

CDR3 bases: TGTGCCAGCAGTTACGAGATCTCTTGGGACAGATCGATCACAGATACGCAGTATTTT. This codes for CASSYEISWDRSITDTQYF. The chain links TRBV6-2 or TRBV6-3 to TRBJ2-3, with 7 bases aligning to TRBD1. The CDR3 consists of 19 residues. Germline CDR1 and CDR2: MNHEY and SVGEGT. The V gene end was trimmed by 2 bases and the J gene end by 2 bases; junction bases not matched to a gene: 16.

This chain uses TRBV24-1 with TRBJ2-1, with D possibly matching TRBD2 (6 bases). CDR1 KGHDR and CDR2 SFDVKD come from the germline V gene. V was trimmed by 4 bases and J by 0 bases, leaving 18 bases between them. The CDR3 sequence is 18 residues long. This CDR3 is CATSDTSIGGNSYNEQFF. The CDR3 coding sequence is TGTGCCACCAGTGACACATCGATTGGCGGGAACTCCTACAATGAGCAGTTCTTC.

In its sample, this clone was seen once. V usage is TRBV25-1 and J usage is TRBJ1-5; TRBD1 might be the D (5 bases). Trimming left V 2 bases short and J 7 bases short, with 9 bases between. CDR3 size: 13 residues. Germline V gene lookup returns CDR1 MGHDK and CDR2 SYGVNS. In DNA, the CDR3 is TGTGCCAGCAGTGAACAGGGTTTACAGCCCCAGCATTTT. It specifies CASSEQGLQPQHF. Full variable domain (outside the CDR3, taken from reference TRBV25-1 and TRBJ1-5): EADIYQTPRYLVIGTGKKITLECSQTMGHDKMYWYQQDPGMELHLIHYSYGVNSTEKGDLSSESTVSRIRTEHFPLTLESARPSHTSQYLCASSEQGLQPQHFGDGTRLSIL.

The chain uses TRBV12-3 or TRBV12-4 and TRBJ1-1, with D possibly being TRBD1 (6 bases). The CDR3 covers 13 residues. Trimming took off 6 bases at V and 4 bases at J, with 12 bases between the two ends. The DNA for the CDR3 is TGTGCCAGCAGCTCAGGGGTCCGCACTGAAGCTTTCTTT. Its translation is CASSSGVRTEAFF.

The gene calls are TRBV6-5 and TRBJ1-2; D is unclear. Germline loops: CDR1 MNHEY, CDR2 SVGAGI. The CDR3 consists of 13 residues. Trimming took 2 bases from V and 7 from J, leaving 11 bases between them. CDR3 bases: TGTGCCAGCAGTTACGAGGGAGGCCGTGGCTACACCTTC. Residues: CASSYEGGRGYTF.

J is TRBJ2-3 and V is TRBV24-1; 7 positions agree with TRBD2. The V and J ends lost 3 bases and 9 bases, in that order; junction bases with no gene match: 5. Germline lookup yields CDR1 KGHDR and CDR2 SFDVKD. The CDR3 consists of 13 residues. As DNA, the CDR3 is TGTGCCACCAGTGATGACTGGCGGGAGACGCAGTATTTT. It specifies CATSDDWRETQYF.

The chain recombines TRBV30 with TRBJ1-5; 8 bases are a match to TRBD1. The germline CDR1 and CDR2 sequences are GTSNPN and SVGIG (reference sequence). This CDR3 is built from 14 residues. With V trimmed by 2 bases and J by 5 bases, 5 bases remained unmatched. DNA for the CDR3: TGTGCCTGGAGTCAGGGGGCCGGAGATCAGCCCCAGCATTTT. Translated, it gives CAWSQGAGDQPQHF.

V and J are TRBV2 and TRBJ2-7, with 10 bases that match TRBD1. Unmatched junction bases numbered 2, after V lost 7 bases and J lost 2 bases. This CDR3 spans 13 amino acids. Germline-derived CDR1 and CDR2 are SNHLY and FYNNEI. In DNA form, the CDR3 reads TGTGCCAGCATCGACAGGGGGCCCTACGAGCAGTACTTC. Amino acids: CASIDRGPYEQYF.

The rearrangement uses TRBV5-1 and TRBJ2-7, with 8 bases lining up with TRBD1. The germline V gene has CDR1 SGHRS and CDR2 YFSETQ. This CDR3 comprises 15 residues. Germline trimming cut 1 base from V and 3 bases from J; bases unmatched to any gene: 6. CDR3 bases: TGCGCCAGCAGCTTGAGTACAGGGGGGATCTACGAGCAGTACTTC. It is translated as CASSLSTGGIYEQYF.

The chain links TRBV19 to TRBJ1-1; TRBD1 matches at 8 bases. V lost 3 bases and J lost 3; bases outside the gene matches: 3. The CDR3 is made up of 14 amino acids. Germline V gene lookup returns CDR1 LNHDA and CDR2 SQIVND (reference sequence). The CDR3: CASSMRQGYTEAFF. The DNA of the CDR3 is TGTGCCAGTAGTATGCGACAGGGGTACACTGAAGCTTTCTTT.